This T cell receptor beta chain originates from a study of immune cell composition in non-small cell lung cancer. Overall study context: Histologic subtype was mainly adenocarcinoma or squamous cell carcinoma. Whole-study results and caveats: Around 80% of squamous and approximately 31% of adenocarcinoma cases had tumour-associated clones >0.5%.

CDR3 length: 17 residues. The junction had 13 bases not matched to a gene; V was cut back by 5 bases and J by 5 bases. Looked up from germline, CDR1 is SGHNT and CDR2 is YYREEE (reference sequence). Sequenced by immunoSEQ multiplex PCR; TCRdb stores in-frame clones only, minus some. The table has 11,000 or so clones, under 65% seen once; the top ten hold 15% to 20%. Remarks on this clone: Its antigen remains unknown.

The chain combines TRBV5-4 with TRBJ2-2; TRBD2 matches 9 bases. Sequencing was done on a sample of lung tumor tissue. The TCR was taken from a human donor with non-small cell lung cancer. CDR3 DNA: TGTGCCAGCAGTCCAGGAGCGGGAGGAGACGAGACCGGGGAGCTGTTTTTT. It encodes CASSPGAGGDETGELFF.